Listed below are T cell receptor beta chains from one sample, sequenced in a study of technical replicates of blood from a few donors. Data came from immunoSEQ multiplex PCR; TCRdb stores just in-frame clones and leaves some out. The table has 95,000 to 100,000 clones, 90% to 97% seen once. Input material: T cells isolated from PBMCs. The receptors stem from a human donor in good health. Both conserved end residues are part of each CDR3. A D gene is named only where the DNA matches it firmly. Where a row states a size, it is once, few, many or the class of an expanded clone; other rows omit it.

TRBV11-2	TRBJ1-1	TRBD1	-	CASSFLTGKGTEAFF	TGTGCCAGCAGCTTTCTGACAGGGAAGGGCACTGAAGCTTTCTTT
TRBV4-1	TRBJ2-7	-	-	CASSQVLAAAEQYF	TGCGCCAGCAGCCAAGTACTAGCAGCAGCCGAGCAGTACTTC
TRBV14	TRBJ2-7	TRBD2	-	CASSPLAGGPKRYF	TGTGCCAGCAGTCCGCTAGCGGGAGGGCCGAAACGGTACTTC
TRBV19	TRBJ1-3	-	-	CASSATVSAGNTIYF	TGTGCCAGTAGTGCGACGGTAAGCGCTGGAAACACCATATATTTT
TRBV11-2	TRBJ1-2	TRBD1	-	CASSRTGTETFYGYTF	TGTGCCAGCAGCCGAACCGGGACAGAGACCTTCTATGGCTACACCTTC
TRBV30	TRBJ2-7	TRBD1	-	CAWSLKGTGAYEQYF	TGTGCCTGGAGTCTAAAGGGGACAGGGGCCTACGAGCAGTACTTC
TRBV6-1	TRBJ2-1	TRBD2	-	CASRAAGDSGMQRFF	TGTGCCAGCAGGGCGGCGGGAGACTCGGGGATGCAAAGGTTCTTC
TRBV4-1	TRBJ2-2	TRBD1	once	CASSQPQGAGELFF	TGCGCCAGCAGCCAACCTCAGGGGGCCGGGGAGCTGTTTTTT
TRBV4-1	TRBJ1-2	TRBD1	-	CASSDRTGNFYGYTF	TGCGCCAGCAGCGACCGGACAGGGAATTTTTATGGCTACACCTTC
TRBV5-4	TRBJ2-1	TRBD1	-	CASSLVFAGTGTYNEQFF	TGTGCCAGCAGCTTGGTCTTTGCCGGGACAGGGACCTACAATGAGCAGTTCTTC
TRBV7-6	TRBJ2-1	TRBD2	-	CASSFWIRRTSGRDEQFF	TGTGCCAGCAGCTTTTGGATTCGGCGGACTAGCGGGAGGGATGAGCAGTTCTTC
TRBV7-9	TRBJ1-2	-	-	CASSLAGANYGYTF	TGTGCCAGCAGCTTGGCAGGGGCGAACTATGGCTACACCTTC
TRBV11-2	TRBJ1-2	-	-	CASSLERTRAYGYTF	TGTGCCAGCAGCTTAGAGCGGACTCGTGCCTATGGCTACACCTTC
TRBV14	TRBJ2-2	-	-	CASSQDLIRANTGELFF	TGTGCCAGCAGCCAAGACCTGATACGAGCGAACACCGGGGAGCTGTTTTTT